The 5 T cell receptor beta chains in this list originate from one sample, sequenced in a study of T cell repertoires in cytomegalovirus infection (dated by TCRdb to between 2018 and 2021). TCRdb shows the sequencer as Illumina HiSeq 1500. Through fastp at Q25 and MiXCR, TCRdb rebuilt clones from the public reads, retaining in-frame beta chains. CDR3 protein duplicates are merged, each entry listing the most common genes and DNA. Across this sample there are about 530,000 distinct CDR3 sequences, with around 27% seen only once. The top ten constitute around 14% of the sample. Sequencing was done on a sample of PBMCs. These receptors were taken from a human donor in good health (CMV status not recorded). Some clones in this sample may be carry-over from other donors' samples.

In its sample, this clonotype was seen once. The genes are TRBV20-1 and TRBJ1-1, with D possibly matching TRBD1 (5 bases). The germline V gene encodes CDR1 DFQATT and CDR2 SNEGSKA (reference sequence). V was cut by 0 bases and J by 6 bases, with 5 bases left in between. This CDR3 is built from 11 residues. The CDR3 nucleotides read TGCAGTGCTAGAGAGGGGGCTGAAGCTTTCTTT. Protein product: CSAREGAEAFF.

This clonotype has just one count. V gene TRBV4-2 combines with J gene TRBJ2-5, with D tentatively TRBD1 (5 bases). The germline V and J ends were trimmed by 1 base and 0 bases, with 6 bases remaining between them. From germline, CDR1 is LGHNA and CDR2 YNFKEQ. This CDR3 region has 14 residues. CDR3 bases: TGTGCCAGCAGCCAAGCAGGGTACCAAGAGACCCAGTACTTC. Encoded protein: CASSQAGYQETQYF.

There are many counts of this clonotype. The chain employs TRBV7-2 and TRBJ1-1; D gene unclear. Trimming took off 3 bases at V and 11 bases at J, with 10 bases between the two ends. Looked up from germline, CDR1 is SGHTA and CDR2 is FQGNSA. The CDR3 has 11 residues. The CDR3 here is CASSFDRRAFF. In nucleotides, the CDR3 is TGTGCCAGCAGCTTTGACCGTCGGGCTTTCTTT.

This clonotype was seen repeatedly, ten times or more. This sequence joins TRBV4-1 and TRBJ2-1; 11 bases align to TRBD2. CDR1 is MGHRA and CDR2 is YSYEKL in the germline V gene. The CDR3 is 16 residues long. V was clipped by 2 bases and J by 4 bases; unmatched bases: 4. In DNA form, the CDR3 reads TGCGCCAGCAGCCAATTTAGCGGGAGGGGGTACAATGAGCAGTTCTTC. It is translated as CASSQFSGRGYNEQFF.

This clonotype appeared once. This chain joins TRBV10-2 and TRBJ1-2, with D maybe TRBD1 (5 bases). Germline-derived CDR1 and CDR2 are WSHSY and SAAADI. Deletions cut 6 bases from V and 2 bases from J, with 16 bases between. CDR3 length: 15 amino acids. The DNA for the CDR3 is TGCGCCAGCAGGATGGGTGGCAGGGAGAACTATGGCTACACCTTC. Amino acids: CASRMGGRENYGYTF.